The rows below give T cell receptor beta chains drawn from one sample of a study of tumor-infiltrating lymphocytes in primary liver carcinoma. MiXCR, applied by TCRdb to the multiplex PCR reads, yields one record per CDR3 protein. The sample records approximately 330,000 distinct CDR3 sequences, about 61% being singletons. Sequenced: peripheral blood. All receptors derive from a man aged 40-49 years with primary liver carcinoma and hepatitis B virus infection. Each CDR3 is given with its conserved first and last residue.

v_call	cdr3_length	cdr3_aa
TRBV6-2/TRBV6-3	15	CASSPTGGGYNEQFF
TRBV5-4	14	CASSSQGAHSPLHF
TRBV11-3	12	CGNRRLTYERYF
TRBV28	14	CASSNPTHNSPLHF
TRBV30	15	CAWMTFRDGIYGQYF
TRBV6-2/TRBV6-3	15	CTSSYDRVGAGELFF
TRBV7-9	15	CASSSSGGRGYKQYF
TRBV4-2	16	CASSQWLSGFRYEQYF
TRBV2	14	CASQDRGPYNEQFF
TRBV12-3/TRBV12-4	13	CASSSDRLYEQYF
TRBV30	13	CAWSSRGADTQYF
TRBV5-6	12	CASSLFIGELFF
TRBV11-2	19	CASILDLVASGGRTDTQYF
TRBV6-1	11	CAYWSAGELFF
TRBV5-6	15	CASSSLGVGSYEQYF
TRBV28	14	CASRHLTVNTEAFF
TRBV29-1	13	CSVRTVGGDTQYF
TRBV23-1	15	CASSQSGLAVYEQYF
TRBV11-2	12	CASSSRCWELFF
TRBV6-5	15	CASSFSGTGDYEQYF
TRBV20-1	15	CSARDPSGSTYEQYF
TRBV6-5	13	CASSYTNDQPQHF
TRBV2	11	CASGPSYEQYF
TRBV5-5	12	CASSLGDSEQFF
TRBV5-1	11	CARKTVCEQYF
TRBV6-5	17	CASSYSIWRGTSGEQFF
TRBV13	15	CASSTRDYPLDEQFF
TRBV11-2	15	CDSSLEAGLTYEQYF
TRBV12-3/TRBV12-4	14	CASSPGRSNQPQHF
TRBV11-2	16	CASTSGGTRQSYEQYF
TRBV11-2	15	CASSLFGFGTDTQYF
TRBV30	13	CAWRTCRSFGYTF
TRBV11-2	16	CASSLGPGLPYDEHFF
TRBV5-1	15	CASSLGQRFDDDYTF
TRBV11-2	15	CDSSLSVGISYEQYF
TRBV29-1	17	CSVELVLPDASTDKRYF
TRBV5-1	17	CASSLGLAGAGQETQYF
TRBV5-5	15	CVSSLAGWSNYGYTF
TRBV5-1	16	CASSPAWTGATGELFF
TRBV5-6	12	CASSPTRGEQFF
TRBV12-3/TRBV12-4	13	CASRTTGGYEQYF
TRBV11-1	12	CACRLGVDTQYF
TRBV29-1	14	CSVLFVSGYNEQFF
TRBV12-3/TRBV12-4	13	CPSSSSEAYTQYF
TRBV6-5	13	CASSYSFYNVLTF
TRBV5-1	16	CASSLHHRTNTGELFF
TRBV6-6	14	CANSPQGAQNTIYF
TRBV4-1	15	CASSQTHREEDTQYF
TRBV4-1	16	CASSQVHTAGDNKQYF
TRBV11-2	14	CASSLLTSGKTQYF
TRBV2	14	CASRNGRGPDTQYF
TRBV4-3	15	CASSQTRGPAREQFF
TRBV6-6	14	CASSLDRSNSPLHF
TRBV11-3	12	CACSQTDSKQFF